Below, 15 T cell receptor beta chains from the same sample are listed, as sequenced in a study of T cells in localized non-small cell lung cancer. The repertoire was sequenced with immunoSEQ multiplex PCR; TCRdb's copy has only in-frame clones and lacks some. Seen here are around 94,000 clones, about 87% observed once, and the top ten hold around 16%. Material: peripheral blood, obtained before any cancer treatment. All receptors come from a man aged 40 to 70 with stage I squamous cell lung carcinoma.

The V gene is TRBV28, the J gene TRBJ1-4, with a tentative D call TRBD1 (5 bases). Between the trimmed V and J ends, which lost 10 bases and 2 bases, there was a span of 23 bases. The germline gives CDR1 MDHEN, CDR2 SYDVKM. This CDR3 region has 17 residues. CDR3 DNA sequence: TGTGCCACCTCGAATTTTGGGACCGCCCTTACTAATGAAAAACTGTTTTTT. This gives the protein CATSNFGTALTNEKLFF.

This clone was recorded only once. J is TRBJ1-1 and V is TRBV6-5; TRBD1 matches at 7 bases. The CDR3 is 15 residues long. V shed 3 bases, J shed 4 bases, and the junction held 8 bases outside the gene matches. Germline-derived CDR1 and CDR2 are MNHEY and SVGAGI. The CDR3 spells CASSYPNRGGTEAFF. The DNA for the CDR3 is TGTGCCAGCAGTTATCCGAACAGGGGAGGCACTGAAGCTTTCTTT.

This clone was counted once. V and J are TRBV28 and TRBJ1-4; D not resolved. Trimming cost V 2 bases and J 8 bases, with 12 bases left between them. The CDR3 extends over 14 amino acids. The germline gives CDR1 MDHEN, CDR2 SYDVKM. CDR3 residues: CASSLGRIREKLFF. CDR3 DNA: TGTGCCAGCAGTTTAGGTCGGATAAGGGAAAAACTGTTTTTT.

This chain uses TRBV11-2 with TRBJ2-5; unclear D gene. With 3 bases removed from V and 3 bases from J, the gap between germline ends came to 11 bases. CDR3 length: 14 amino acids. Germline loops: CDR1 SGHAT, CDR2 FQNNGV. In DNA form, the CDR3 reads TGTGCCAGCAGCTTTGGTGGGTATGAAGAGACCCAGTACTTC. Translation gives CASSFGGYEETQYF.

The chain employs TRBV7-6 and TRBJ2-2; no clear D. In germline, CDR1 is SGHVS, CDR2 FNYEAQ. The CDR3 contains 12 residues. The germline V and J ends were trimmed by 1 base and 7 bases, with 4 bases remaining between them. The CDR3 DNA is TGTGCCAGCAGCTTAGACGGCGGGGAGCTGTTTTTT. It yields the protein CASSLDGGELFF.

The chain recombines TRBV5-4 with TRBJ1-2; the D gene is possibly TRBD1 (6 bases). Deletions cut 4 bases from V and 2 bases from J, with 9 bases between. The CDR3 totals 13 residues. CDR1 is SGHNT and CDR2 is YYREEE in the germline V gene (reference sequence). The CDR3 sequence: CASSGGQNYGYTF. CDR3 DNA sequence: TGTGCCAGCAGCGGGGGGCAAAACTATGGCTACACCTTC.

This clone was counted a single time. In DNA form, the CDR3 reads TGTGCCAGCAGCTTGGTTGGGGTATCGGGAGCTTTCTTT. Encoded protein: CASSLVGVSGAFF. The genes are TRBV5-4 and TRBJ1-1; D unclear. Per the germline V gene, CDR1 is SGHNT and CDR2 is YYREEE (reference sequence). V lost 0 bases and J lost 10, with 13 bases in between. This CDR3 has 13 residues.

The V and J genes are TRBV7-9 and TRBJ2-3; no definite D call. This CDR3 spans 17 amino acids. CDR1 and CDR2 from the germline V gene are SEHNR and FQNEAQ (reference sequence). With 6 bases removed from V and 0 bases from J, the gap between germline ends came to 19 bases. The CDR3 spells CASSPTRTDPSTDTQYF. For the CDR3, the DNA is TGTGCCAGCAGTCCAACCCGAACAGATCCTAGCACAGATACGCAGTATTTT.

The V and J genes are TRBV4-1 and TRBJ1-5; D remains unclear. This CDR3 has 17 residues. Germline V CDR1 and CDR2: MGHRA, YSYEKL. V was clipped by 1 base and J by 0 bases, with 13 bases between them. DNA of the CDR3: TGCGCCAGCAGCCAAGGCGGGCTTGGTTATAGCAATCAGCCCCAGCATTTT. It is translated as CASSQGGLGYSNQPQHF.

The count of this clone is one. The chain uses TRBV19 and TRBJ2-7; possible D gene TRBD1, 5 bases. Germline CDR1 and CDR2: LNHDA and SQIVND (reference sequence). Trimming took 6 bases from V and 3 from J, leaving 12 bases between them. The CDR3 length is 13 residues. DNA for the CDR3: TGTGCCAGTAGCCCCCAGGGTATCTACGAGCAGTACTTC. Translated, it gives CASSPQGIYEQYF.

This chain joins TRBV4-2 and TRBJ1-3; D may be TRBD1 (6 bases). Germline lookup yields CDR1 LGHNA and CDR2 YNFKEQ. Trimming removed 0 bases from V and 0 bases from J, with 9 bases in between. CDR3 length equals 16 residues. The CDR3 sequence is CASSQDQGSSGNTIYF. The DNA for the CDR3 is TGTGCCAGCAGCCAAGATCAGGGGAGCTCTGGAAACACCATATATTTT.

This clone appeared once. The rearrangement joins TRBV5-1 to TRBJ2-1; D remains unclear. CDR3 length equals 14 residues. The germline CDR1 and CDR2 sequences are SGHRS and YFSETQ. V was pared by 4 bases and J by 4 bases, with 12 bases between. The CDR3 loop is CASSPSGRYNEQFF. CDR3 in DNA: TGCGCCAGCAGCCCCTCCGGACGGTACAATGAGCAGTTCTTC.

This chain uses TRBV7-9 with TRBJ2-6; TRBD1 matches at 7 bases. The CDR3 is 11 residues long. V was clipped by 10 bases and J by 12 bases; unmatched bases: 6. Germline values: CDR1 SEHNR, CDR2 FQNEAQ (reference sequence). As DNA, the CDR3 is TGTGCCACATCGACAGGGACCGTCCTGACTTTC. It codes for CATSTGTVLTF.

This clone showed up just once. The V gene is TRBV9, the J gene TRBJ1-5, with D possibly being TRBD1 (5 bases). CDR1 and CDR2 from the germline V gene are SGDLS and YYNGEE. Trimming stripped 3 bases from V and 3 bases from J, with 7 bases between. The CDR3 is 13 amino acids. The CDR3: CASSAGPNQPQHF. Written as DNA, the CDR3 is TGTGCCAGCAGCGCGGGGCCCAATCAGCCCCAGCATTTT.

The rearrangement joins TRBV10-1 to TRBJ2-3; perhaps TRBD2 as D (7 bases). The CDR3 consists of 15 residues. Germline CDR1 and CDR2: WNHNN and SYGVQD (reference sequence). The V gene lost 10 bases and the J gene lost 2 bases, with 19 bases spanning the gap. CDR3 sequence reads: CANHPGGRNTDTQYF. The DNA for the CDR3 is TGCGCCAACCACCCCGGGGGGCGCAACACAGATACGCAGTATTTT.